This is a list of T cell receptor beta chains from one sample in a study of T-cell memory formation after mild COVID-19. TCRdb recomputed calls from the 5' RACE reads with MiXCR, one row per CDR3 protein. The table lists about 88,000 distinct CDR3 sequences, roughly 23% of them singletons, with under 45% in the top ten. The sequenced sample consisted of PBMCs or a T cell subset sorted from them (not recorded which). The receptors were sampled from a man younger than 30 who had mild COVID-19 (a few samples of this study predate the infection). Cell type and time point are not known. The CDR3 runs from the conserved cysteine through the conserved F or W. The D gene is left open where the match is weak. Expanded clones get a size class; other rows say once, few or many, or leave the size out.

J gene: TRBJ1-4; clone size: NA; CDR3 length: 16; V gene: TRBV9; D gene: NA; CDR3 protein: CASSVFTDPTNEKLFF; CDR3 DNA: TGTGCCAGCAGCGTTTTTACAGACCCAACTAATGAAAAACTGTTTTTT
J gene: TRBJ2-3; clone size: NA; CDR3 length: 14; V gene: TRBV9; D gene: TRBD2; CDR3 protein: CASAGGMSTDTQYF; CDR3 DNA: TGTGCCAGCGCGGGGGGCATGAGCACAGATACGCAGTATTTT
J gene: TRBJ1-1; clone size: NA; CDR3 length: 17; V gene: TRBV20-1; D gene: NA; CDR3 protein: CSARDRGAPTMNTEAFF; CDR3 DNA: TGCAGTGCTAGAGATCGGGGGGCACCGACAATGAACACTGAAGCTTTCTTT
J gene: TRBJ1-2; clone size: NA; CDR3 length: 14; V gene: TRBV12-3/TRBV12-4; D gene: NA; CDR3 protein: CASREPGPLTGYTF; CDR3 DNA: TGTGCCAGTCGTGAGCCCGGGCCACTAACTGGCTACACCTTC
J gene: TRBJ2-1; clone size: NA; CDR3 length: 16; V gene: TRBV12-5; D gene: NA; CDR3 protein: CASGLVSGGLYNEQFF; CDR3 DNA: TGTGCTAGTGGTTTGGTTTCGGGGGGCCTCTACAATGAGCAGTTCTTC
J gene: TRBJ2-2; clone size: NA; CDR3 length: 15; V gene: TRBV7-9; D gene: TRBD1; CDR3 protein: CASSFRDRDTGELFF; CDR3 DNA: TGTGCCAGCAGCTTTCGGGACAGAGACACCGGGGAGCTGTTTTTT
J gene: TRBJ2-1; clone size: few; CDR3 length: 16; V gene: TRBV6-2/TRBV6-3; D gene: NA; CDR3 protein: CASSRPQGNSYNEQFF; CDR3 DNA: TGTGCCAGCAGCCGACCTCAGGGAAACTCCTACAATGAGCAGTTCTTC
J gene: TRBJ2-2; clone size: NA; CDR3 length: 12; V gene: TRBV11-2; D gene: NA; CDR3 protein: CASSLYGGELFF; CDR3 DNA: TGTGCCAGCAGCTTATACGGCGGGGAGCTGTTTTTT
J gene: TRBJ1-5; clone size: NA; CDR3 length: 16; V gene: TRBV4-1; D gene: NA; CDR3 protein: CASSQDPWDGNQPQHF; CDR3 DNA: TGCGCCAGCAGCCAAGATCCCTGGGACGGCAATCAGCCCCAGCATTTT
J gene: TRBJ2-3; clone size: few; CDR3 length: 13; V gene: TRBV7-6; D gene: NA; CDR3 protein: CASSFARSDTQYF; CDR3 DNA: TGTGCCAGCAGCTTTGCTAGGTCAGATACGCAGTATTTT
J gene: TRBJ2-3; clone size: NA; CDR3 length: 15; V gene: TRBV19; D gene: TRBD2; CDR3 protein: CASSMPAGRSDTQYF; CDR3 DNA: TGTGCCAGTAGTATGCCAGCGGGGAGATCAGATACGCAGTATTTT
J gene: TRBJ2-6; clone size: few; CDR3 length: 16; V gene: TRBV4-3; D gene: NA; CDR3 protein: CASSSTGPSGANVLTF; CDR3 DNA: TGCGCCAGCAGCTCCACAGGTCCCTCTGGGGCCAACGTCCTGACTTTC
J gene: TRBJ1-5; clone size: few; CDR3 length: 13; V gene: TRBV29-1; D gene: NA; CDR3 protein: CSVNEGSNQPQHF; CDR3 DNA: TGCAGCGTAAACGAGGGAAGCAATCAGCCCCAGCATTTT
J gene: TRBJ1-6; clone size: NA; CDR3 length: 15; V gene: TRBV5-1; D gene: NA; CDR3 protein: CASSSLESGNSPLHF; CDR3 DNA: TGCGCCAGCAGCTCCCTGGAAAGCGGCAATTCACCCCTCCACTTT
J gene: TRBJ1-1; clone size: NA; CDR3 length: 14; V gene: TRBV6-5; D gene: NA; CDR3 protein: CASSYTGSNTEAFF; CDR3 DNA: TGTGCCAGCAGTTACACAGGGAGCAACACTGAAGCTTTCTTT
J gene: TRBJ1-1; clone size: few; CDR3 length: 17; V gene: TRBV4-1; D gene: TRBD1; CDR3 protein: CASSQVGRTGMNTEAFF; CDR3 DNA: TGCGCCAGCAGCCAAGTTGGTCGGACAGGGATGAACACTGAAGCTTTCTTT
J gene: TRBJ2-1; clone size: NA; CDR3 length: 14; V gene: TRBV7-9; D gene: NA; CDR3 protein: CASSFPGGQNEQFF; CDR3 DNA: TGTGCCAGCAGCTTCCCCGGGGGGCAGAATGAGCAGTTCTTC
J gene: TRBJ2-2; clone size: NA; CDR3 length: 19; V gene: TRBV27; D gene: TRBD2; CDR3 protein: CASSLRGIPLAGHTGELFF; CDR3 DNA: TGTGCCAGCAGTTTGAGGGGCATCCCCCTAGCGGGGCACACCGGGGAGCTGTTTTTT
J gene: TRBJ2-3; clone size: NA; CDR3 length: 14; V gene: TRBV5-1; D gene: NA; CDR3 protein: CASSLVDTTDTQYF; CDR3 DNA: TGCGCCAGCAGCTTGGTGGACACAACGGATACGCAGTATTTT
J gene: TRBJ1-5; clone size: NA; CDR3 length: 14; V gene: TRBV15; D gene: TRBD1; CDR3 protein: CATRTDRGHIAQHF; CDR3 DNA: TGTGCCACCAGGACTGACAGGGGGCATATCGCCCAGCATTTT
J gene: TRBJ2-5; clone size: NA; CDR3 length: 15; V gene: TRBV7-9; D gene: NA; CDR3 protein: CASSSLGPRWETQYF; CDR3 DNA: TGTGCCAGCAGCTCCCTCGGTCCCAGATGGGAGACCCAGTACTTC
J gene: TRBJ2-2; clone size: NA; CDR3 length: 16; V gene: TRBV7-7; D gene: NA; CDR3 protein: CASSTGRSDSTGELFF; CDR3 DNA: TGTGCCAGCAGCACGGGGCGGTCAGATAGCACCGGGGAGCTGTTTTTT
J gene: TRBJ2-5; clone size: NA; CDR3 length: 14; V gene: TRBV20-1; D gene: TRBD1; CDR3 protein: CSAGATGGWETQYF; CDR3 DNA: TGCAGTGCTGGGGCGACAGGGGGCTGGGAGACCCAGTACTTC
J gene: TRBJ2-1; clone size: few; CDR3 length: 14; V gene: TRBV5-1; D gene: TRBD1; CDR3 protein: CASSFGTVINEQFF; CDR3 DNA: TGCGCCAGCAGCTTTGGGACAGTAATAAATGAGCAGTTCTTC
J gene: TRBJ2-1; clone size: NA; CDR3 length: 16; V gene: TRBV4-2; D gene: NA; CDR3 protein: CASSQGTGSPFNEQFF; CDR3 DNA: TGTGCCAGCAGCCAAGGTACAGGGAGTCCCTTCAATGAGCAGTTCTTC
J gene: TRBJ1-1; clone size: NA; CDR3 length: 16; V gene: TRBV6-1; D gene: NA; CDR3 protein: CASSLKGELDRTEAFF; CDR3 DNA: TGTGCCAGCAGTCTAAAGGGGGAATTGGATAGGACTGAAGCTTTCTTT
J gene: TRBJ2-1; clone size: NA; CDR3 length: 14; V gene: TRBV20-1; D gene: TRBD2; CDR3 protein: CSAVAGGLSNEQFF; CDR3 DNA: TGCAGTGCAGTAGCGGGGGGGCTCTCCAATGAGCAGTTCTTC
J gene: TRBJ2-1; clone size: few; CDR3 length: 15; V gene: TRBV3-1; D gene: NA; CDR3 protein: CASSQEWGTYNEQFF; CDR3 DNA: TGTGCCAGCAGCCAAGAGTGGGGTACTTACAATGAGCAGTTCTTC
J gene: TRBJ2-5; clone size: few; CDR3 length: 12; V gene: TRBV5-5; D gene: NA; CDR3 protein: CASSWAGETQYF; CDR3 DNA: TGTGCCAGCAGCTGGGCTGGGGAGACCCAGTACTTC
J gene: TRBJ2-2; clone size: NA; CDR3 length: 16; V gene: TRBV12-3/TRBV12-4; D gene: TRBD2; CDR3 protein: CASSPLSGRNTGELFF; CDR3 DNA: TGTGCCAGCAGCCCCCTTAGCGGGCGGAACACCGGGGAGCTGTTTTTT
J gene: TRBJ2-6; clone size: many; CDR3 length: 17; V gene: TRBV10-2; D gene: TRBD2; CDR3 protein: CASSGGGTNSGANVLTF; CDR3 DNA: TGCGCCAGCAGTGGTGGGGGGACTAACTCTGGGGCCAACGTCCTGACTTTC
J gene: TRBJ1-6; clone size: few; CDR3 length: 14; V gene: TRBV7-9; D gene: TRBD1; CDR3 protein: CASSPSGGGSPLHF; CDR3 DNA: TGTGCCAGCAGCCCATCTGGAGGGGGCTCACCCCTCCACTTT
J gene: TRBJ2-1; clone size: few; CDR3 length: 15; V gene: TRBV7-3; D gene: TRBD2; CDR3 protein: CASSLYQRGAEEQFF; CDR3 DNA: TGTGCCAGCAGCTTATATCAGCGGGGGGCAGAGGAGCAGTTCTTC
J gene: TRBJ1-4; clone size: few; CDR3 length: 16; V gene: TRBV14; D gene: NA; CDR3 protein: CASSHDRDRGNEKLFF; CDR3 DNA: TGTGCCAGCAGCCATGACCGGGACCGGGGAAATGAAAAACTGTTTTTT
J gene: TRBJ2-1; clone size: NA; CDR3 length: 14; V gene: TRBV7-2; D gene: NA; CDR3 protein: CASSLSGLPNEQFF; CDR3 DNA: TGTGCCAGCAGCTTATCGGGACTTCCCAATGAGCAGTTCTTC
J gene: TRBJ2-1; clone size: few; CDR3 length: 15; V gene: TRBV6-4; D gene: TRBD2; CDR3 protein: CASSDSAGGNNEQFF; CDR3 DNA: TGTGCCAGCAGTGACTCGGCGGGGGGGAATAATGAGCAGTTCTTC
J gene: TRBJ1-3; clone size: NA; CDR3 length: 19; V gene: TRBV7-9; D gene: TRBD1; CDR3 protein: CASSATRRTGGAFGNTIYF; CDR3 DNA: TGTGCCAGCAGCGCTACGCGACGTACAGGGGGCGCCTTTGGAAACACCATATATTTT
J gene: TRBJ2-5; clone size: many; CDR3 length: 15; V gene: TRBV7-2; D gene: TRBD1; CDR3 protein: CASSAPDRAGETQYF; CDR3 DNA: TGTGCCAGCAGCGCCCCGGACAGGGCGGGGGAGACCCAGTACTTC
J gene: TRBJ1-1; clone size: NA; CDR3 length: 11; V gene: TRBV9; D gene: NA; CDR3 protein: CASSAEGEAFF; CDR3 DNA: TGTGCCAGCAGCGCAGAGGGTGAGGCTTTCTTT
J gene: TRBJ2-7; clone size: few; CDR3 length: 16; V gene: TRBV4-3; D gene: NA; CDR3 protein: CASSQDTTALAGLEYF; CDR3 DNA: TGCGCCAGCAGCCAAGACACGACAGCACTCGCTGGGTTGGAGTACTTC
J gene: TRBJ2-3; clone size: NA; CDR3 length: 16; V gene: TRBV6-2/TRBV6-3; D gene: TRBD2; CDR3 protein: CASSSPAGGMADTQYF; CDR3 DNA: TGTGCCAGCAGCTCCCCTGCGGGGGGGATGGCAGATACGCAGTATTTT
J gene: TRBJ2-3; clone size: NA; CDR3 length: 15; V gene: TRBV6-1; D gene: NA; CDR3 protein: CASSSGASSTDTQYF; CDR3 DNA: TGTGCCAGCAGCAGTGGCGCCTCTAGCACAGATACGCAGTATTTT
J gene: TRBJ2-5; clone size: NA; CDR3 length: 15; V gene: TRBV12-3/TRBV12-4; D gene: TRBD2; CDR3 protein: CASSALAGGRETQYF; CDR3 DNA: TGTGCCAGCAGTGCTCTAGCGGGGGGGCGTGAGACCCAGTACTTC
J gene: TRBJ2-2; clone size: few; CDR3 length: 15; V gene: TRBV7-9; D gene: NA; CDR3 protein: CASSPLTQGTGELFF; CDR3 DNA: TGTGCCAGCAGCCCGCTGACCCAGGGAACCGGGGAGCTGTTTTTT
J gene: TRBJ2-1; clone size: few; CDR3 length: 14; V gene: TRBV6-2/TRBV6-3; D gene: NA; CDR3 protein: CASNIFGPYNEQFF; CDR3 DNA: TGTGCCAGCAACATTTTCGGCCCCTACAATGAGCAGTTCTTC
J gene: TRBJ2-3; clone size: few; CDR3 length: 16; V gene: TRBV15; D gene: TRBD1; CDR3 protein: CATSRDQGAGTDTQYF; CDR3 DNA: TGTGCCACCAGCAGAGACCAGGGGGCTGGCACAGATACGCAGTATTTT
J gene: TRBJ1-1; clone size: many; CDR3 length: 13; V gene: TRBV9; D gene: NA; CDR3 protein: CASNAWGNTEAFF; CDR3 DNA: TGTGCCAGCAACGCCTGGGGGAACACTGAAGCTTTCTTT
J gene: TRBJ1-2; clone size: NA; CDR3 length: 18; V gene: TRBV29-1; D gene: NA; CDR3 protein: CSVVAFLGDIQRADGYTF; CDR3 DNA: TGCAGCGTTGTGGCTTTCTTGGGGGACATCCAACGAGCCGACGGCTACACCTTC
J gene: TRBJ1-1; clone size: few; CDR3 length: 11; V gene: TRBV10-3; D gene: NA; CDR3 protein: CAISEYTEAFF; CDR3 DNA: TGTGCCATCAGTGAGTACACTGAAGCTTTCTTT
J gene: TRBJ1-1; clone size: many; CDR3 length: 14; V gene: TRBV27; D gene: TRBD1; CDR3 protein: CASTLTGGNTEAFF; CDR3 DNA: TGTGCCAGCACTCTGACAGGGGGAAACACTGAAGCTTTCTTT
J gene: TRBJ2-1; clone size: many; CDR3 length: 14; V gene: TRBV4-3; D gene: NA; CDR3 protein: CASSQSGLSPEQFF; CDR3 DNA: TGCGCCAGCAGCCAATCCGGACTCTCTCCTGAGCAGTTCTTC
J gene: TRBJ1-1; clone size: few; CDR3 length: 13; V gene: TRBV21-1; D gene: NA; CDR3 protein: CASSTRDSSEAFF; CDR3 DNA: TGTGCCAGCAGCACCCGGGACAGTAGTGAAGCTTTCTTT
J gene: TRBJ2-5; clone size: few; CDR3 length: 15; V gene: TRBV9; D gene: NA; CDR3 protein: CASSVEEGIGETQYF; CDR3 DNA: TGTGCCAGCAGCGTAGAAGAGGGGATTGGGGAGACCCAGTACTTC
J gene: TRBJ1-3; clone size: NA; CDR3 length: 14; V gene: TRBV9; D gene: NA; CDR3 protein: CASSDEFSGNTIYF; CDR3 DNA: TGTGCCAGCAGCGATGAGTTCTCTGGAAACACCATATATTTT
J gene: TRBJ2-7; clone size: few; CDR3 length: 15; V gene: TRBV7-3; D gene: TRBD2; CDR3 protein: CASSPHLAGVGGQYF; CDR3 DNA: TGTGCCAGCAGCCCCCATCTAGCGGGGGTCGGGGGGCAGTACTTC